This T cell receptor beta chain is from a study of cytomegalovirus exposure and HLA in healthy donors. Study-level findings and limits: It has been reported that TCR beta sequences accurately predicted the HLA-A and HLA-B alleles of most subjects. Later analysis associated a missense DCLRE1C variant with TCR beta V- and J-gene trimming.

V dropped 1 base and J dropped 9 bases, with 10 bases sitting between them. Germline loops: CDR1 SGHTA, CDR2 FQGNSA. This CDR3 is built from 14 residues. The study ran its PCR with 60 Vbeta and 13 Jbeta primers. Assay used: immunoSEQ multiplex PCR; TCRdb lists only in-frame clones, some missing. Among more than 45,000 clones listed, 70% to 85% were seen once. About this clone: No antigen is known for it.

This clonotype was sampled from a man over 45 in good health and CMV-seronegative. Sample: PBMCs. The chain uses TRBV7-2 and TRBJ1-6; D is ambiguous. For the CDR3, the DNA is TGTGCCAGCAGCTTAGTGAGGTCCACTTCACCCCTCCACTTT. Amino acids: CASSLVRSTSPLHF.